The 7 T cell receptor beta chains in this list originate from one sample, sequenced in a study of cytomegalovirus exposure and HLA in healthy donors. This PCR relied on a set of 60 Vbeta primers and 13 Jbeta primers. Repertoires were generated with immunoSEQ multiplex PCR, while TCRdb's copy carries only in-frame clones and drops some. The table lists about 150,000 clones, 60% to 80% of them singletons. Sequencing input: PBMCs. These receptor sequences come from a male donor in good health and CMV-seronegative.

This clone was observed a few times. The chain links TRBV11-3 to TRBJ1-1; unclear D gene. Germline V gene data show CDR1 as SGHNT and CDR2 as YENEEA. The CDR3 runs to 12 residues. Trimming removed 5 bases at V and 5 bases at J, with 9 bases between. The CDR3 DNA reads as TGTGCCAGCAGCCTCCGTAGTACTGAAGCTTTCTTT. Its protein is CASSLRSTEAFF.

J is TRBJ2-5 and V is TRBV5-4; 10 bases are shared with TRBD2. The ends lost 4 bases at V and 2 bases at J; junction bases unmatched: 14. CDR3 size: 18 residues. The germline CDR1 and CDR2 sequences are SGHNT and YYREEE (reference sequence). The CDR3 DNA reads TGTGCCAGCAGCCCGCAACGGAGGCTAGCGGGGGTACAAGAGACCCAGTACTTC. Amino acid sequence: CASSPQRRLAGVQETQYF.

This clone is a singleton in its sample. V is TRBV5-6 and J is TRBJ2-3; perhaps TRBD2 as D (7 bases). V dropped 0 bases and J dropped 6 bases, with 14 bases sitting between them. The V gene's germline CDR1 is SGHDT and CDR2 YYEEEE. The CDR3 has 15 amino acids. CDR3 DNA: TGTGCCAGCAGCTTGGTAGGGGGGGGGCAGGATACGCAGTATTTT. Translating it yields CASSLVGGGQDTQYF.

This rearrangement joins TRBV5-1 to TRBJ1-1; tentatively, D is TRBD1 (6 bases). Looked up from germline, CDR1 is SGHRS and CDR2 is YFSETQ. This CDR3 is 13 amino acids long. Trimming left V 3 bases short and J 6 bases short, with 12 bases between. CDR3 sequence: CASSSDSLSEAFF. The CDR3 DNA reads TGCGCCAGCAGCTCGGACAGCCTATCTGAAGCTTTCTTT.

The chain links TRBV27 to TRBJ1-1; D possibly corresponds to TRBD1 (6 bases). Germline V gives CDR1 MNHEY, CDR2 SMNVEV (reference sequence). With 6 bases removed from V and 1 base from J, the gap between germline ends came to 15 bases. This CDR3 is built from 15 residues. In nucleotides, the CDR3 is TGTGCCAGCAGCCGAGGCCAAGGGGGGAACACTGAAGCTTTCTTT. This gives the protein CASSRGQGGNTEAFF.

This sequence joins TRBV15 and TRBJ1-5, with D tentatively TRBD1 (6 bases). This CDR3 contains 18 residues. V dropped 4 bases and J dropped 1 base, with 20 bases sitting between them. The V gene's germline CDR1 is LNHNV and CDR2 YYDKDF (reference sequence). The CDR3 spells CATSIRLDSPLSNQPQHF. The CDR3 DNA sequence: TGTGCCACCAGCATCCGCTTGGACAGCCCTTTGAGCAATCAGCCCCAGCATTTT.

This clone has more than one count but fewer than ten. J is TRBJ2-1 and V is TRBV10-3; TRBD1 matches at 8 bases. Germline V gives CDR1 ENHRY, CDR2 SYGVKD. This CDR3 comprises 15 residues. J lost 10 bases, V lost 4 bases, and 12 bases had no gene match. The CDR3 DNA reads TGTGCCATCAGTGCCCAGCAGGGGGCTGTGAAGGAGCAGTTCTTC. Its translation: CAISAQQGAVKEQFF.